Listed here are 6 T cell receptor beta chains from one sample, sequenced in a study of regulatory T cells in long-lasting Graves disease. Arm-PCR of CDR3 regions and iRepertoire HTBI primers were the basis on which TCR beta libraries were built. TCRdb re-analysed the multiplex PCR reads in MiXCR, keeping a single row per CDR3 protein. In the table there are 450,000 to 650,000 distinct CDR3 sequences, about 16% of which are singletons. The time point denotes: newly diagnosed GD, antithyroid drugs for less than 3 months. RNA isolated from PBMCs was used to make the TCR library. The sample also formed part of further work on T cells in Graves' hyperthyroidism and ophthalmopathy.

The sample consisted of peripheral blood mononuclear cells (PBMCs), taken at new diagnosis, from a patient treated with antithyroid drugs. The receptors derive from a woman aged 35 to 60 with Graves disease.

The genes are TRBV7-8 and TRBJ1-4, with a possible D match to TRBD1 (5 bases). V lost 1 base and J 8 bases, leaving 11 bases between the germline ends. This CDR3 has 14 amino acids. Germline V gene lookup returns CDR1 SGHVS and CDR2 FQNEAQ. The CDR3 DNA is TGTGCCAGCAGCTTAGGCAGTGGGGGAGAAAAACTGTTTTTT. This gives the protein CASSLGSGGEKLFF.

V and J are TRBV6-1 and TRBJ2-2; D is perhaps TRBD1 or TRBD2 (5 bases each). Germline CDR1 MNHNS, CDR2 SASEGT. The CDR3 consists of 17 residues. Trimming cost V 8 bases and J 6 bases, with 25 bases left between them. DNA of the CDR3: TGTGCCAGCTCTCTTAACGGGCCTAGGATGGGGGCCGGGGAGCTGTTTTTT. Its protein is CASSLNGPRMGAGELFF.

In its sample, this clonotype was seen a few times. The V call is TRBV6-2 or TRBV6-3, the J call TRBJ2-5; D uncertain. CDR1 and CDR2 from the germline V gene are MNHEY and SVGEGT. The CDR3 is made up of 13 amino acids. V gave up 2 bases and J gave up 2 bases, with 6 bases separating them. The CDR3: CASSYLQQETQYF. DNA of the CDR3: TGTGCCAGCAGTTACCTCCAACAAGAGACCCAGTACTTC.

Comment on this clonotype: The CDR3 does not close with the conserved phenylalanine or tryptophan, likely indicating a read error. This chain joins TRBV2 and TRBJ2-1; TRBD1 matches 9 bases. V dropped 6 bases and J dropped 4; count of bases not matched to a gene: 4. The CDR3 consists of 14 residues. Per germline, CDR1 SNHLY and CDR2 FYNNEI. The CDR3 nucleotides are TGTGCCAGCAGGGCGGACAGGGGATACAATGAGCAGTTCTCC. Its translation: CASRADRGYNEQFS.

A few counts support this clonotype. This chain uses TRBV11-2 with TRBJ2-3; 9 bases are shared with TRBD2. Germline V gene data show CDR1 as SGHAT and CDR2 as FQNNGV. This CDR3 spans 19 amino acids. V was clipped by 4 bases and J by 1 base; unmatched bases: 15. The CDR3 sequence is CASSSPFTLAGWGTDTQYF. For the CDR3, the DNA is TGTGCCAGCAGCTCCCCCTTTACTCTAGCGGGGTGGGGCACAGATACGCAGTATTTT.

This clonotype was found a few times. This chain joins TRBV2 and TRBJ1-6; 9 bases agree with TRBD1. V dropped 7 bases and J dropped 10; count of bases not matched to a gene: 5. This CDR3 spans 13 amino acids. Germline lookup yields CDR1 SNHLY and CDR2 FYNNEI. CDR3 sequence (DNA): TGTGCCAGCATAAACAGGGGGCAGTCACCCCTCCACTTT. Its protein product is CASINRGQSPLHF.